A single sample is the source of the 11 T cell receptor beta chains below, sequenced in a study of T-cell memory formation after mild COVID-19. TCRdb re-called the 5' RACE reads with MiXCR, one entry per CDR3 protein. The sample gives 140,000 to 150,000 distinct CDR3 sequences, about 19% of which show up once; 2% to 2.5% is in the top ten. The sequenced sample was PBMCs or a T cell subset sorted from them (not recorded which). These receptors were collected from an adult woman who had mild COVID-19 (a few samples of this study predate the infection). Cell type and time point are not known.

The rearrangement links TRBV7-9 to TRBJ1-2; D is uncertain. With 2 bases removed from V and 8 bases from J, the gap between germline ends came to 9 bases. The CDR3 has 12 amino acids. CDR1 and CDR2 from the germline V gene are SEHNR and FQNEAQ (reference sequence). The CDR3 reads CASSLRRVGYTF. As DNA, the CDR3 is TGTGCCAGCAGCTTAAGGAGGGTCGGCTACACCTTC.

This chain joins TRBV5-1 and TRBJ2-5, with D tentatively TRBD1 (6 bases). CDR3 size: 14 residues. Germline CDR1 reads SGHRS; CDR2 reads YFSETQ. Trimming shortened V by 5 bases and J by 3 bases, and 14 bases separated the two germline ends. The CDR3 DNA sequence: TGCGCCAGCAGTTTCGCCGGGACAAAAGAGACCCAGTACTTC. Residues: CASSFAGTKETQYF.

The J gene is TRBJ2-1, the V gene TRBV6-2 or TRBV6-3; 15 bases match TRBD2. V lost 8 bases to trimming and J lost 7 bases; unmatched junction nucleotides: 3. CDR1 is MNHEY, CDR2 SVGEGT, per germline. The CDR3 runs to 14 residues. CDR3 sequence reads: CASRTSGRGNEQFF. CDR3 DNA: TGTGCCAGCCGGACTAGCGGGAGGGGGAATGAGCAGTTCTTC.

CDR3 region: CASSYSSPSYGYTF. The CDR3 DNA is TGTGCCAGCAGTTACTCGAGCCCGAGCTATGGCTACACCTTC. The chain is built from TRBV6-2 or TRBV6-3 and TRBJ1-2; no firm D call. Germline V lookup: CDR1 MNHEY, CDR2 SVGEGT. The CDR3 spans 14 residues. With 0 bases removed from V and 4 bases from J, the gap between germline ends came to 9 bases.

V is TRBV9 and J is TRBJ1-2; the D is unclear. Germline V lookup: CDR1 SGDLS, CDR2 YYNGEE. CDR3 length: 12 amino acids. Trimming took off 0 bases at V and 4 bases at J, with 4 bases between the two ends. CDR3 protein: CASSVAGYGYTF. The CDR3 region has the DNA TGTGCCAGCAGCGTAGCTGGCTATGGCTACACCTTC.

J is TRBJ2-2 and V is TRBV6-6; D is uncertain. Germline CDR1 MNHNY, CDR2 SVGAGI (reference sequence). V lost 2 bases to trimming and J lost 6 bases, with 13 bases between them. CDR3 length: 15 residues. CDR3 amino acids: CASSYGYRVAGELFF. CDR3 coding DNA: TGTGCCAGCAGTTACGGTTATCGGGTGGCCGGGGAGCTGTTTTTT.

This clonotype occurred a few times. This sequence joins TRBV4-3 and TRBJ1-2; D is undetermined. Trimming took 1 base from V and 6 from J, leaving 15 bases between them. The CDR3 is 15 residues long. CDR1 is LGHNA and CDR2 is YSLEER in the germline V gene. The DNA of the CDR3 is TGCGCCAGCAGCCAAGTGGCGGCTGGAGGGAATGGCTACACCTTC. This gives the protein CASSQVAAGGNGYTF.

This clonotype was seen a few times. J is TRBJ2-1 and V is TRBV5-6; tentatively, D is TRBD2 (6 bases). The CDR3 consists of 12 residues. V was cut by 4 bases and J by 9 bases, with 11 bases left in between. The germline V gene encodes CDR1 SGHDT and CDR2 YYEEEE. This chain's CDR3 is CASSRGTVEQFF. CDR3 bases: TGTGCCAGCAGCCGCGGGACCGTTGAGCAGTTCTTC.

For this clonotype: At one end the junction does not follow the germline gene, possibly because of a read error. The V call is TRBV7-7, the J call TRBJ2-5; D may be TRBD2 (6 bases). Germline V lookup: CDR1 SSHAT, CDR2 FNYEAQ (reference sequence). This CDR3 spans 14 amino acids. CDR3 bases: TGTGCTAGCAGCTTACGGGACTCCCAAGAGACCCAGTACTTC. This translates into CASSLRDSQETQYF. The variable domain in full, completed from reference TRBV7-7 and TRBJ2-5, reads GAGVSQSPRYKVTKRGQDVTLRCDPISSHATLYWYQQALGQGPEFLTYFNYEAQPDKSGLPSDRFSAERPEGSISTLTIQRTEQRDSAMYRCASSLRDSQETQYFGPGTRLLVL.

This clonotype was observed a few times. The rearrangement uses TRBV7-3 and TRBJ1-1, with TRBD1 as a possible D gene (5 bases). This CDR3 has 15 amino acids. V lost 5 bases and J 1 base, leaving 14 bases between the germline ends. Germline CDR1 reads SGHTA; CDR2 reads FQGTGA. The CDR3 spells CASSLSGTSNTEAFF. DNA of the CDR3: TGTGCCAGCAGCCTCTCCGGGACCTCGAACACTGAAGCTTTCTTT.

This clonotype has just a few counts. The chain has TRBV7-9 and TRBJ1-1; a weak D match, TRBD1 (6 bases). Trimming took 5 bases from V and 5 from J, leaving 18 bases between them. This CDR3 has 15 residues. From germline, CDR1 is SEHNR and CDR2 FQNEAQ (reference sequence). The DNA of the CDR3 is TGTGCCAGCAGCCATTCACAGGGTTTAGGGACTGAAGCTTTCTTT. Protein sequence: CASSHSQGLGTEAFF. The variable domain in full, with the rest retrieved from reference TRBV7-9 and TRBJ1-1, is DTGVSQNPRHKITKRGQNVTFRCDPISEHNRLYWYRQTLGQGPEFLTYFQNEAQLEKSRLLSDRFSAERPKGSFSTLEIQRTEQGDSAMYLCASSHSQGLGTEAFFGQGTRLTVV.